This section outlines one T cell receptor (beta chain) sequence together with its context. The CDR3 is 14 residues long. The J segment lost 6 bases and the V segment lost 2 bases, leaving 6 bases of the junction unmatched. Germline V gives CDR1 SGHTA, CDR2 FQGNSA. This entry comes from a study of blood T cell repertoires in COVID-19. Study at large: Donors in the United States, Italy and Spain gave samples during acute or convalescent COVID-19. T cells, B-cell-depleted T cells, or PBMCs supplied cDNA or gDNA.

Seattle-derived patients entered the study during active infection and were followed longitudinally. Measured with immunoSEQ multiplex PCR; TCRdb has only the in-frame clones, and not every one. The sample comprises about 370,000 clones, roughly 86% of which are singletons, and more than 9% rests with the top ten. The gene calls are TRBV7-2 and TRBJ1-2; 7 bases are a match to TRBD1. Sequenced material: peripheral blood. The sequence came from a woman aged 25 to 45 with COVID-19, enrolled during active disease. CDR3: CASSLRGLEDGYTF. In nucleotides, the CDR3 is TGTGCCAGCAGCTTAAGGGGGCTGGAAGATGGCTACACCTTC.